This T cell receptor beta chain was captured by sequencing in a study of T cells in Graves' hyperthyroidism and ophthalmopathy. Amplified regions were TCR beta CDR3 sequences from RNA transcripts. Using the HTBI primer set, a first-round RT-PCR was run on the TCR CDR3. TCRdb re-derived calls from the multiplex PCR reads in MiXCR, one entry per CDR3 protein. The table lists hundreds of thousands of distinct CDR3 sequences, around 13% of them singletons, with under 15% in the top ten. The CDR3 length is 15 residues. The V end lost 6 bases, the J end lost 3 bases, and 15 bases lay between the germline ends. CDR1 is SEHNR and CDR2 is FQNEAQ in the germline V gene (reference sequence). Findings and caveats of the study: A model built on 13 V-J features separated ophthalmopathy from stable hyperthyroidism. Most thyroid clonotypes that were expanded above 0.001 also turned up in blood.

This clonotype appeared a few times. Its antigen is not identified. Patients affected by ophthalmopathy presented a Clinical Activity Score of at least 3, a NOSPECS grade of at least 4, and disease duration below 3 months. Sequencing was performed on blood. The gene calls are TRBV7-9 and TRBJ2-1, with a tentative D call TRBD1 (6 bases). The TCR comes from a woman aged 45-59 years with Graves' ophthalmopathy. The CDR3 region is CASSDSVTGYNEQFF. The CDR3, as DNA: TGTGCCAGCAGTGATTCTGTGACAGGCTACAATGAGCAGTTCTTC.